This is a list of T cell receptor beta chains from one sample in a study of T-cell memory formation after mild COVID-19. TCRdb analysed the 5' RACE reads with MiXCR anew, one entry per CDR3 protein. The sample holds under 700,000 distinct CDR3 sequences, roughly 22% seen once. The sequencing input was PBMCs or a T cell subset sorted from them (not recorded which). These receptors all stem from an adult woman who had mild COVID-19 (a few samples of this study predate the infection). Cell type and time point are not known. Both conserved end residues are part of each CDR3. A D gene is named only where the DNA matches it firmly. A clone size is listed for some rows: how often the clone was seen (once, few, many), or a class if it is expanded.

size	V	length	D	J	DNA	CDR3
-	TRBV9	16	-	TRBJ2-7	TGTGCCAGCAGCGTAGATGGATCCGTTTCTTCCTACGAGCAGTACTTC	CASSVDGSVSSYEQYF
-	TRBV5-5	13	TRBD2	TRBJ2-1	TGTGCCAGCAGCTGGGGACTAGCGAATGAGCAGTTCTTC	CASSWGLANEQFF
few	TRBV20-1	15	-	TRBJ2-7	TGCAGTGCTAGAGATCTCAGTAGCGGTACCTACGAGCAGTACTTC	CSARDLSSGTYEQYF
few	TRBV11-2	15	-	TRBJ2-3	TGTGCCAGCAGCCTCGGGTCGGGGAACACAGATACGCAGTATTTT	CASSLGSGNTDTQYF
-	TRBV4-1	14	-	TRBJ2-3	TGCGCCAGCAGCCAAGTGATCGGGGGTCATACGCAGTATTTT	CASSQVIGGHTQYF
few	TRBV5-1	12	-	TRBJ2-1	TGCGCCAGCAGCTCCCGGGGGTTAGAGCAGTTCTTC	CASSSRGLEQFF
-	TRBV19	15	TRBD2	TRBJ2-7	TGTGCCAGTAGTATGGAACTAGCGGGAGTTGACGAGCAGTACTTC	CASSMELAGVDEQYF
-	TRBV30	12	-	TRBJ2-1	TGTGCCTGGAGTAGGGCCTACAATGAGCAGTTCTTC	CAWSRAYNEQFF
many	TRBV6-5	15	-	TRBJ1-2	TGTGCCAGCAGCCCAAGGACAGTTACTAACTATGGCTACACCTTC	CASSPRTVTNYGYTF
-	TRBV7-2	16	TRBD1	TRBJ2-3	TGTGCCAGCAGCTTAGGAGGGACAGGATACACAGATACGCAGTATTTT	CASSLGGTGYTDTQYF
-	TRBV14	15	TRBD1	TRBJ1-5	TGTGCCAGCAGCAGAGGGACAGGTCGGAATCAGCCCCAGCATTTT	CASSRGTGRNQPQHF
few	TRBV11-3	14	-	TRBJ2-1	TGTGCCAGCAGCTCGTCGGGTTGGGACGGAGCTCAGTTCTTC	CASSSSGWDGAQFF
few	TRBV29-1	14	-	TRBJ2-2	TGCAGCGTGAGGGGGGACCTACACACCGGGGAGCTGTTTTTT	CSVRGDLHTGELFF
few	TRBV30	14	-	TRBJ2-5	TGTGCCTGGAGTGGCTTTGTCAGACAAGAGACCCAGTACTTC	CAWSGFVRQETQYF
few	TRBV5-1	14	TRBD1	TRBJ2-7	TGCGCCAGCAGCTTGGAGGGGACAGCCGGCTGGATATACTTC	CASSLEGTAGWIYF
-	TRBV5-6	15	-	TRBJ1-5	TGTGCCAGCAGCTCCTCCGGGATTAATAATCAGCCCCAGCATTTT	CASSSSGINNQPQHF
few	TRBV20-1	14	-	TRBJ2-7	TGCAGTGCCAGCTCGGGACACCGAACCTACGAGCAGTACTTC	CSASSGHRTYEQYF
-	TRBV20-1	12	-	TRBJ2-3	TGCAGTGCTAGATTGGGGTCAGATACGCAGTATTTT	CSARLGSDTQYF
few	TRBV10-3	13	-	TRBJ2-7	TGTGCCATCAGTGAGAGGGACGGCTACGAGCAGTACTTC	CAISERDGYEQYF
many	TRBV7-2	14	-	TRBJ2-3	TGTGCCAGCAGCCATGGGGGCGGCACAGATACGCAGTATTTT	CASSHGGGTDTQYF
few	TRBV7-9	12	-	TRBJ1-1	TGTGCCAGCAGCTTCTCAAACTCGGGAGCTTTCTTT	CASSFSNSGAFF
few	TRBV4-1	15	TRBD1	TRBJ1-3	TGCGCCAGCAGCCAAGATACAGGGGTGGGAAACACCATATATTTT	CASSQDTGVGNTIYF
many	TRBV25-1	15	TRBD1	TRBJ2-7	TGTGCCAGCAGTGATCGGGACAGGGTCTTAGCCGAGCAGTACTTC	CASSDRDRVLAEQYF
-	TRBV5-1	16	TRBD1	TRBJ1-3	TGCGCCAGCAGTCCGACAGGGGACCGCTCTGGAAACACCATATATTTT	CASSPTGDRSGNTIYF
few	TRBV6-2/TRBV6-3	12	TRBD2	TRBJ2-7	TGTGCCATCCGAAGCGGGATCTACGAGCAGTACTTC	CAIRSGIYEQYF
-	TRBV4-1	13	TRBD1	TRBJ2-5	TGCGCCAGCAGCGCCGACAGGGCAGAGACCCAGTACTTC	CASSADRAETQYF
-	TRBV5-1	15	TRBD1	TRBJ1-5	TGCGCCAGCAGCTTGGGGACAGGGCACAATCAGCCCCAGCATTTT	CASSLGTGHNQPQHF
-	TRBV5-1	14	-	TRBJ2-5	TGCGCCAGCAGCCCCGGGACATCTCAAGAGACCCAGTACTTC	CASSPGTSQETQYF
-	TRBV9	14	TRBD2	TRBJ2-7	TGTGCCAGCAGCGTAGCGGGGACTAGCGCCGAGCAGTACTTC	CASSVAGTSAEQYF
-	TRBV12-3/TRBV12-4	15	TRBD1	TRBJ1-6	TGTGCCAGCAGAGACAGGGGGCTAGGCAATTCACCCCTCCACTTT	CASRDRGLGNSPLHF
-	TRBV20-1	14	TRBD1	TRBJ2-2	TGCAGTGCTAGAGCTCAGGGGGCTACCGGGGAGCTGTTTTTT	CSARAQGATGELFF
few	TRBV4-3	16	TRBD1	TRBJ2-7	TGCGCCAGCAGCCAAGACCAGGGACAGGGGGCGTGGTGGCAGTACTTC	CASSQDQGQGAWWQYF